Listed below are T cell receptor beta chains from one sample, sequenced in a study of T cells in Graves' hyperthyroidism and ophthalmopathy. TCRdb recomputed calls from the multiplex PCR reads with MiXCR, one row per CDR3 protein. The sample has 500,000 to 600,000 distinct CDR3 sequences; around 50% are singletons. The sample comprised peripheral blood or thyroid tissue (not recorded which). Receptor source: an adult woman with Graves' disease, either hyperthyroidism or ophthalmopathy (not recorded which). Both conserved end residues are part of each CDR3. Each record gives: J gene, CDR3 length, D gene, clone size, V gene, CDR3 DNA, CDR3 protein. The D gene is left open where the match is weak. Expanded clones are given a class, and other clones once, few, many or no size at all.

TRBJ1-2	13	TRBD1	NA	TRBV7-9	TGTGCCAGCAGCCACACAGGGGGCGATGGCTACACCTTC	CASSHTGGDGYTF
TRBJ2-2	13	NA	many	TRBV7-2	TGTGCCAGCAGCTTAGTGCTAGCGGGGGAGCTGTTTTTT	CASSLVLAGELFF
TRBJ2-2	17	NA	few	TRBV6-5	TGTGCCAGCAGTTACGACGGTTTGACAGGGAACACCGGGGAGCTGTTTTTT	CASSYDGLTGNTGELFF
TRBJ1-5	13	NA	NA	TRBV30	TGTGCCTGGAGAGCAACAGGGAGTCAGCCCCAGCATTTT	CAWRATGSQPQHF
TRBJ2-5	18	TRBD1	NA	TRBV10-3	TGTGCCATCAGGCCAGGGGGCGCCTCCAGTGGTCCGCGGGAGACCCAGTACTTC	CAIRPGGASSGPRETQYF
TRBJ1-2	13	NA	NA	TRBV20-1	TGCAGTGCTGGGTCAGGTGGGGCCCATGGCTACATCTTC	CSAGSGGAHGYIF
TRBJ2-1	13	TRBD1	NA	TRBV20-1	TGCAGTGCCATCCGGGACAGCTACAATGAGCAGTTCTTC	CSAIRDSYNEQFF
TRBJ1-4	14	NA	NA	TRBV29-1	TGCAGCGTTTCTGGAAGCCGGGACTCTGAAAAACTGTTTTTT	CSVSGSRDSEKLFF
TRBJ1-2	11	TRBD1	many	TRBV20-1	TGCAGTGCTCCCGGGACAGAAGGCTACACCTTC	CSAPGTEGYTF
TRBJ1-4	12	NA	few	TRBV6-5	TGTGCCAGCAGCCGCAACAGGGTAAAACTGTTTTTT	CASSRNRVKLFF
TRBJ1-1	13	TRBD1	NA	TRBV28	TGTGCCAGCAGTTACGCAACAGGGGGCGACGCTTTCTTT	CASSYATGGDAFF
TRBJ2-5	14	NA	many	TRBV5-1	TGCGCCAGCAGCACCTACCTAGATACAGAGACCCAGTACTTC	CASSTYLDTETQYF
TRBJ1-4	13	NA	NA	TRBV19	TGTGCCAGTAAACGGCCGAGTAATGAAAAACTGTTTTTT	CASKRPSNEKLFF